This T cell receptor beta chain was recorded in a study of shared clonotypes between healthy human individuals. General observations from the study: Shared clonotypes across all four donors exceeded non-shared ones in generation probability. Several donors showed sharing of 4.5% to 6% of naive CD4 clonotypes. Donor clonotype sharing was expected to depend on sequencing depth.

Germline values: CDR1 WNHNN, CDR2 SYGVQD (reference sequence). The trim removed 2 bases at V and 4 bases at J, leaving 11 bases unmatched. CDR3 length: 19 amino acids. Naive CD8 cells lacked CD45RO and underwent positive selection for CCR7, leaving out terminally differentiated effector memory CD45RA+ cells. Sequencing used immunoSEQ multiplex PCR; TCRdb keeps in-frame clones, though not all of them. Of hundreds of thousands of clones in the sample, about 96% were seen once. Worth noting for this clone: Its antigen remains unidentified.

The TCR was taken from a woman in her twenties or thirties in good health. The V call is TRBV10-1, the J call TRBJ2-1, with 13 bases aligning to TRBD2. The source material was naive CD8+ T cells sorted from blood. The CDR3, as DNA: TGCGCCAGCAGTGAGCCAGGACTAGCGGGAGATCCGCCTTACAATGAGCAGTTCTTC. The encoded protein is CASSEPGLAGDPPYNEQFF.